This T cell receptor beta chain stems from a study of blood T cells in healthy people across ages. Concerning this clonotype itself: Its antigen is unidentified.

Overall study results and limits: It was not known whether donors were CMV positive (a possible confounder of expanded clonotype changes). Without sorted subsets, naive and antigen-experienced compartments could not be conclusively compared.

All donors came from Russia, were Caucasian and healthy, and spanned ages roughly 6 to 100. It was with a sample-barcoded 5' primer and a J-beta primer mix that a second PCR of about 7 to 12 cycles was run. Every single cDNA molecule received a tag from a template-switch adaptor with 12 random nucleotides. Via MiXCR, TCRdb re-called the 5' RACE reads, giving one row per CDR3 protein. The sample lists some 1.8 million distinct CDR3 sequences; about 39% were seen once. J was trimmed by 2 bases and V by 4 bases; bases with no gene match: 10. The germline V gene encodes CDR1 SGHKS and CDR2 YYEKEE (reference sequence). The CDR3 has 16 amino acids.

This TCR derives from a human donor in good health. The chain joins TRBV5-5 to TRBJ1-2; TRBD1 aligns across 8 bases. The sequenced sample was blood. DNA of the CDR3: TGTGCCAGCAGCCCACCTCTGACAGGGGCGAACTATGGCTACACCTTC. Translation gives CASSPPLTGANYGYTF.